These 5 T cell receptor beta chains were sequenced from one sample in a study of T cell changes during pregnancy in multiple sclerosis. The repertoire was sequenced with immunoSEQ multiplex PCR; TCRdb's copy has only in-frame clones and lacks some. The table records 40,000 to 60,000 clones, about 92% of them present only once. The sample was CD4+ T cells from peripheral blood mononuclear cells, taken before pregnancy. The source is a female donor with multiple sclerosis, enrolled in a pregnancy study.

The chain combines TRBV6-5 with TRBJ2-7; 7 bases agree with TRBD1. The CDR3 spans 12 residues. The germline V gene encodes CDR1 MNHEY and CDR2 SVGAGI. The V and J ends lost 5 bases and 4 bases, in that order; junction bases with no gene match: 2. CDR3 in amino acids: CASSPGGYEQYF. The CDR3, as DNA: TGTGCCAGCAGTCCAGGGGGTTACGAGCAGTACTTC.

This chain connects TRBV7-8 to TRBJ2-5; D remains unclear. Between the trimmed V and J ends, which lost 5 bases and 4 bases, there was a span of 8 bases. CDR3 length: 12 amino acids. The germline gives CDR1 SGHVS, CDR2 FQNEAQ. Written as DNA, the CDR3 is TGTGCCAGCAGCCGGTACTCAGAGACCCAGTACTTC. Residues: CASSRYSETQYF. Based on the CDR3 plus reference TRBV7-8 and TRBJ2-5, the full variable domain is GAGVSQSPRYKVAKRGQDVALRCDPISGHVSLFWYQQALGQGPEFLTYFQNEAQLDKSGLPSDRFFAERPEGSVSTLKIQRTQQEDSAVYLCASSRYSETQYFGPGTRLLVL.

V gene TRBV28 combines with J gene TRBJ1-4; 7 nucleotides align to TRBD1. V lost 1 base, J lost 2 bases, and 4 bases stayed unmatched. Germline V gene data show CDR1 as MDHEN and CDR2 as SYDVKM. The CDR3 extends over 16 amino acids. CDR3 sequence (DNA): TGTGCCAGCAGTTTATCCACGACAGGGACTAATGAAAAACTGTTTTTT. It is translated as CASSLSTTGTNEKLFF.

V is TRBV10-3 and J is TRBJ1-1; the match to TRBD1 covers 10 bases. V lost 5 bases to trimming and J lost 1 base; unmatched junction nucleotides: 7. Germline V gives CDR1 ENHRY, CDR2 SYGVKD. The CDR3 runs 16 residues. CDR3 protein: CAISSGTGVRNTEAFF. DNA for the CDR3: TGTGCCATCAGTTCCGGGACAGGGGTACGGAACACTGAAGCTTTCTTT.

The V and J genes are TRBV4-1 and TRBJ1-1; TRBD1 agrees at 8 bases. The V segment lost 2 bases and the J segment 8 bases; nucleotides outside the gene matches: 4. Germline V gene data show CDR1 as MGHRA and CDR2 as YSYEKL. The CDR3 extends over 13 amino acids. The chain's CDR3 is CASSQMDRAEAFF. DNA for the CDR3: TGCGCCAGCAGCCAAATGGACAGGGCCGAAGCTTTCTTT.